The 12 T cell receptor beta chains presented below share a single source sample, sequenced in a study of T cells after posttransplantation cyclophosphamide. Libraries were prepared by immunoSEQ multiplex PCR; TCRdb keeps only in-frame clonotypes and omits some of them. The table has around 16,000 clones, roughly 94% seen once; the top ten hold around 0.29%. The naive gate required viable CD3+CD4+ or CD3+CD8+ cells with CCR7+CD45RA+CD45RO-CD95-CD27+CD28+ phenotype. Sequencing was performed on naive CD4+ T cells sorted from blood. The receptors stem from a woman between 45 and 60 years old in good health and a related stem cell transplant donor.

The rearrangement uses TRBV7-9 and TRBJ2-7; 12 bases agree with TRBD2. V lost 1 base to trimming and J lost 4 bases; unmatched junction nucleotides: 8. Per the germline V gene, CDR1 is SEHNR and CDR2 is FQNEAQ (reference sequence). This CDR3 is built from 17 residues. The CDR3 DNA sequence: TGTGCCAGCAGCTTAGATTCTAGCGGGAGGGCCCGGTACGAGCAGTACTTC. The encoded protein is CASSLDSSGRARYEQYF.

The chain couples TRBV27 to TRBJ2-1; 9 bases match TRBD2. CDR3 length: 14 residues. The germline V gene has CDR1 MNHEY and CDR2 SMNVEV (reference sequence). The trim removed 5 bases at V and 10 bases at J, leaving 9 bases unmatched. As DNA, the CDR3 is TGTGCCAGCAGTCCCGGGACTAGCAATTCGGAGCAGTTCTTC. Translating it yields CASSPGTSNSEQFF.

The V and J genes are TRBV6-5 and TRBJ2-3; D is perhaps TRBD2 (5 bases). The V end was cut by 3 bases, the J end by 3 bases, with 10 bases between. CDR1 is MNHEY and CDR2 is SVGAGI in the germline V gene. This CDR3 has 14 residues. The chain's CDR3 is CASSYPGVTDTQYF. The CDR3 DNA follows: TGTGCCAGCAGTTATCCCGGGGTTACAGATACGCAGTATTTT.

The rearrangement uses TRBV9 and TRBJ2-5; the match to TRBD2 covers 12 bases. Germline V gives CDR1 SGDLS, CDR2 YYNGEE. This CDR3 comprises 17 residues. The trim removed 1 base at V and 4 bases at J, leaving 8 bases unmatched. The CDR3 protein is CASSVPSSGRARETQYF. The CDR3 bases are TGTGCCAGCAGCGTACCTTCTAGCGGGAGGGCCAGAGAGACCCAGTACTTC. The entire variable domain, with the rest obtained from reference TRBV9 and TRBJ2-5, is as follows: DSGVTQTPKHLITATGQRVTLRCSPRSGDLSVYWYQQSLDQGLQFLIQYYNGEERAKGNILERFSAQQFPDLHSELNLSSLELGDSALYFCASSVPSSGRARETQYFGPGTRLLVL.

The chain combines TRBV4-2 with TRBJ2-1, with a tentative D call TRBD1 (5 bases). This CDR3 has 15 residues. The V end was cut by 0 bases, the J end by 3 bases, with 9 bases between. The germline V gene has CDR1 LGHNA and CDR2 YNFKEQ. The CDR3, as DNA: TGTGCCAGCAGCCAAGAAGGTGACAGCTACAATGAGCAGTTCTTC. Translation: CASSQEGDSYNEQFF.

The chain joins TRBV4-1 to TRBJ2-7, with 9 nucleotides matching TRBD2. V was clipped by 3 bases and J by 4 bases; unmatched bases: 10. Germline CDR1 reads MGHRA; CDR2 reads YSYEKL. The CDR3 runs 16 residues. The CDR3 DNA reads TGCGCCAGCAGCCAGCTTCTAGCGGGAAGAGGGTACGAGCAGTACTTC. It translates to CASSQLLAGRGYEQYF.

The chain recombines TRBV18 with TRBJ2-7; 8 bases map to TRBD1. The germline V gene has CDR1 KGHSH and CDR2 LQKENI. There are 16 residues in the CDR3. The junction had 13 bases not matched to a gene; V was cut back by 2 bases and J by 7 bases. In DNA, the CDR3 is TGTGCCAGCTCACCAGGGACAGGAGAGAACATGGGGGAGCAGTACTTC. Protein product: CASSPGTGENMGEQYF.

V gene TRBV13 combines with J gene TRBJ2-7; D perhaps matches TRBD1 (7 bases). V lost 1 base, J lost 2 bases, and 12 bases lay in between. Germline assignment: CDR1 PRHDT and CDR2 FYEKMQ (reference sequence). The CDR3 is 15 residues long. The chain's CDR3 is CASSLVQGGPYEQYF. The CDR3 nucleotides read TGTGCCAGCAGCTTAGTCCAGGGGGGACCCTACGAGCAGTACTTC.

This chain links TRBV6-6 with TRBJ1-1; tentative D call: TRBD1 (6 bases). The CDR3 has 16 amino acids. Germline CDR1 reads MNHNY; CDR2 reads SVGAGI (reference sequence). V lost 5 bases, J lost 0 bases, and 16 bases lay in between. CDR3 in amino acids: CASSQRGGRMNTEAFF. CDR3 coding DNA: TGTGCCAGCAGTCAGAGGGGGGGCAGAATGAACACTGAAGCTTTCTTT.

This clone came up once. The chain joins TRBV28 to TRBJ2-7; 7 bases line up with TRBD1. Germline V gives CDR1 MDHEN, CDR2 SYDVKM. Trimming removed 4 bases from V and 7 bases from J; junction bases left unmatched: 7. The CDR3 is 13 amino acids. CDR3: CASSSGGLGEQYF. CDR3 in DNA: TGTGCCAGCAGTTCAGGGGGTTTGGGTGAGCAGTACTTC.

The V and J genes are TRBV7-9 and TRBJ1-2; D is unclear. CDR1 and CDR2 from the germline V gene are SEHNR and FQNEAQ (reference sequence). Trimming left V 4 bases short and J 4 bases short, with 10 bases between. CDR3 length: 13 amino acids. CDR3 DNA: TGTGCCAGCAGCTATGCGGCAGCCTATGGCTACACCTTC. Its protein is CASSYAAAYGYTF.

The chain employs TRBV5-1 and TRBJ2-2; the D is unclear. The V gene lost 1 base and the J gene lost 3 bases, with 10 bases spanning the gap. Germline V gene sequence: CDR1 SGHRS, CDR2 YFSETQ. This CDR3 is built from 15 residues. The CDR3 protein is CASSLTVTDTGELFF. CDR3 DNA sequence: TGCGCCAGCAGCTTGACGGTAACTGACACCGGGGAGCTGTTTTTT.